The 31 T cell receptor beta chains presented below share a single source sample, sequenced in a study of T cell responses to AZD1222 COVID-19 vaccine. Data came from immunoSEQ multiplex PCR; TCRdb stores just in-frame clones and leaves some out. The sample lists 85,000 to 120,000 clones; around 90% were seen once. The input for sequencing was peripheral blood, taken on day 0 of AZD1222 vaccination. The receptor set was obtained from an adult in good health.

This chain joins TRBV19 and TRBJ1-5, with a weak D call TRBD1 (5 bases). Germline loops: CDR1 LNHDA, CDR2 SQIVND (reference sequence). The length of the CDR3 is 17 residues. The V gene lost 0 bases and the J gene lost 5 bases, with 17 bases spanning the gap. The CDR3 loop is CASSIEVGRQGHQPQHF. For the CDR3, the DNA is TGTGCCAGTAGTATAGAGGTGGGCAGGCAGGGACATCAGCCCCAGCATTTT.

The chain uses TRBV7-9 and TRBJ2-1; 7 bases line up with TRBD2. The germline V gene encodes CDR1 SEHNR and CDR2 FQNEAQ (reference sequence). The CDR3 sequence is 16 residues long. J gave up 4 bases and V 6 bases, and 12 bases lay outside the gene matches. CDR3 coding DNA: TGTGCCAGCAGTACCTCTAGCGGTCTGGGTTACAATGAGCAGTTCTTC. It yields the protein CASSTSSGLGYNEQFF.

The chain couples TRBV30 to TRBJ1-5; D is possibly TRBD1 (5 bases). Germline loops: CDR1 GTSNPN, CDR2 SVGIG (reference sequence). Trimming took off 4 bases at V and 1 base at J, with 17 bases between the two ends. CDR3 length: 16 amino acids. CDR3: CAWMAGSTLSNQPQHF. CDR3 sequence (DNA): TGTGCCTGGATGGCAGGGTCCACCTTGAGCAATCAGCCCCAGCATTTT.

The rearrangement links TRBV4-1 to TRBJ2-4; 10 nucleotides align to TRBD2. Unmatched junction bases numbered 2, after V lost 0 bases and J lost 9 bases. The CDR3 contains 14 residues. Germline CDR1 and CDR2: MGHRA and YSYEKL. As DNA, the CDR3 is TGCGCCAGCAGCCAAGAACTAGCGGGACCCATTCAGTACTTC. It specifies CASSQELAGPIQYF.

Turning to this clone: A read error may produce the germline difference seen at one junction end. This chain connects TRBV5-6 to TRBJ1-4, with no clear D. The germline gives CDR1 SGHDT, CDR2 YYEEEE. The CDR3 sequence is 17 residues long. The CDR3 is CASNLLAGRTTNEKLFF. Here the CDR3 DNA reads TGTGCCAGCAACTTGTTGGCCGGCCGAACAACTAATGAAAAACTGTTTTTT. Drawing the rest from reference TRBV5-6 and TRBJ1-4, the complete variable domain is DAGVTQSPTHLIKTRGQQVTLRCSPKSGHDTVSWYQQALGQGPQFIFQYYEEEERQRGNFPDRFSGHQFPNYSSELNVNALLLGDSALYLCASNLLAGRTTNEKLFFGSGTQLSVL.

The gene calls are TRBV7-9 and TRBJ1-2, with TRBD1 matching over 7 bases. The trim removed 1 base at V and 2 bases at J, leaving 1 base unmatched. Germline loops: CDR1 SEHNR, CDR2 FQNEAQ (reference sequence). This CDR3 region has 14 residues. The CDR3 loop reads CASSLETGNYGYTF. CDR3 sequence (DNA): TGTGCCAGCAGCTTAGAGACAGGGAACTATGGCTACACCTTC. Full variable domain (remainder filled in from reference TRBV7-9 and TRBJ1-2): DTGVSQNPRHKITKRGQNVTFRCDPISEHNRLYWYRQTLGQGPEFLTYFQNEAQLEKSRLLSDRFSAERPKGSFSTLEIQRTEQGDSAMYLCASSLETGNYGYTFGSGTRLTVV.

CDR3 region: CASSLGGRGYNEQFF. CDR3 DNA sequence: TGTGCCAGCAGTTTAGGCGGGAGGGGATACAATGAGCAGTTCTTC. The rearrangement joins TRBV28 to TRBJ2-1; the match to TRBD2 covers 9 bases. Trimming at V came to 2 bases and at J to 4 bases, leaving 3 bases not matched to a gene. Germline-derived CDR1 and CDR2 are MDHEN and SYDVKM. The CDR3 spans 15 residues.

This rearrangement joins TRBV27 to TRBJ1-1, with 8 bases matching TRBD1. Germline assignment: CDR1 MNHEY and CDR2 SMNVEV (reference sequence). The CDR3 consists of 12 residues. V shed 4 bases and J 10 bases; nucleotides not matched to a gene: 5. The CDR3 region has the DNA TGTGCCAGCAGTTGGACAGGGAACGTAGCTTTCTTT. Translated: CASSWTGNVAFF.

The chain is built from TRBV18 and TRBJ2-3; D is unresolved. The germline V gene has CDR1 KGHSH and CDR2 LQKENI. This CDR3 comprises 13 residues. Between the trimmed V and J ends, which lost 6 bases and 3 bases, there was a span of 10 bases. CDR3: CASSPIKTDTQYF. CDR3 sequence (DNA): TGTGCCAGCTCCCCGATTAAAACAGATACGCAGTATTTT.

V and J are TRBV24-1 and TRBJ2-5; no definite D call. V lost 3 bases and J lost 5, with 15 bases in between. The CDR3 covers 15 residues. The germline gives CDR1 KGHDR, CDR2 SFDVKD. The CDR3 protein is CATSDHIGPGETQYF. The DNA of the CDR3 is TGTGCCACCAGTGATCATATCGGACCTGGGGAGACCCAGTACTTC.

The chain links TRBV27 to TRBJ1-1, with D hard to call. This CDR3 is 13 amino acids long. The V end lost 0 bases, the J end lost 4 bases, and 6 bases lay between the germline ends. The germline V gene encodes CDR1 MNHEY and CDR2 SMNVEV (reference sequence). CDR3 bases: TGTGCCAGCAGTTTATCGTCCCGCACTGAAGCTTTCTTT. Translating gives CASSLSSRTEAFF.

The chain recombines TRBV6-5 with TRBJ1-5; D possibly corresponds to TRBD1 (6 bases). Between the trimmed V and J ends, which lost 2 bases and 5 bases, there was a span of 10 bases. The V gene's germline CDR1 is MNHEY and CDR2 SVGAGI. This CDR3 has 14 amino acids. Written as DNA, the CDR3 is TGTGCCAGCAGTTACGGAACAGGGTATCAGCCCCAGCATTTT. Translating gives CASSYGTGYQPQHF.

The rearrangement joins TRBV10-3 to TRBJ2-7, with 9 bases aligning to TRBD2. The CDR3 is made up of 16 amino acids. Germline lookup yields CDR1 ENHRY and CDR2 SYGVKD. V shed 8 bases and J 0 bases; nucleotides not matched to a gene: 11. CDR3 amino acids: CAIRPSGISASYEQYF. CDR3 sequence (DNA): TGTGCCATCCGGCCTAGCGGGATATCGGCCTCCTACGAGCAGTACTTC.

V is TRBV27 and J is TRBJ1-2, with D possibly TRBD1 on 5 matching bases. The CDR3 length is 14 residues. From germline, CDR1 is MNHEY and CDR2 SMNVEV (reference sequence). Trimming stripped 7 bases from V and 7 bases from J, with 19 bases between. CDR3 DNA sequence: TGTGCCAGCATGGGGACTGCGGGAAGTCCTGGCTACACCTTC. Translated, it gives CASMGTAGSPGYTF.

This chain links TRBV9 with TRBJ2-2, with 9 bases aligning to TRBD1. The CDR3 sequence is 15 residues long. The V gene's germline CDR1 is SGDLS and CDR2 YYNGEE. Trimming cost V 4 bases and J 7 bases; bases outside gene matches: 8. For the CDR3, the DNA is TGTGCCAGCAGCCCCGGGACAGGGTTCGGCGGGGAGCTGTTTTTT. This translates into CASSPGTGFGGELFF.

This chain links TRBV6-5 with TRBJ1-2; TRBD1 might be the D (5 bases). The CDR3 spans 12 residues. V was trimmed by 6 bases and J by 6 bases, leaving 11 bases between them. The germline gives CDR1 MNHEY, CDR2 SVGAGI. CDR3 sequence (DNA): TGTGCCAGCAGGAGAGGGGTGAATGGCTACACCTTC. It encodes CASRRGVNGYTF.

The chain recombines TRBV29-1 with TRBJ2-1; D possibly uses TRBD1 or TRBD2 (5 bases each). From germline, CDR1 is SQVTM and CDR2 ANQGSEA. CDR3 length equals 12 residues. V lost 5 bases to trimming and J lost 9 bases, with 14 bases between them. This chain's CDR3 is CSVQGEVGEQFF. CDR3 DNA: TGCAGCGTTCAGGGAGAGGTGGGTGAGCAGTTCTTC.

As for this clone: At one end the junction does not follow the germline gene, possibly because of a read error. The CDR3 nucleotides are TGTGCCAGCAGCCCTCAGCCTAGCGGGAGTTCGTCTACAGTGGGGTTC. Encoded protein: CASSPQPSGSSSTVGF. V gene TRBV7-2 combines with J gene TRBJ2-4, with 10 bases lining up with TRBD2. CDR1 is SGHTA and CDR2 is FQGNSA in the germline V gene. The CDR3 has 16 amino acids.

CDR3 loop: CASSQGTSGNYNEQFF. CDR3 coding DNA: TGCGCCAGCAGCCAAGGGACTAGCGGGAACTACAATGAGCAGTTCTTC. The rearrangement links TRBV4-1 to TRBJ2-1; 12 positions match TRBD2. The CDR3 length is 16 residues. Germline lookup yields CDR1 MGHRA and CDR2 YSYEKL. V lost 1 base, J lost 3 bases, and 1 base stayed unmatched.

The chain employs TRBV6-1 and TRBJ1-4; 12 nucleotides align to TRBD1. CDR3 size: 18 residues. Germline CDR1 reads MNHNS; CDR2 reads SASEGT. J gave up 7 bases and V 4 bases, and 13 bases lay outside the gene matches. This CDR3 is CASSALPGTGGASEKLFF. The CDR3 DNA sequence: TGTGCCAGCAGTGCGTTACCCGGGACAGGGGGCGCGAGTGAAAAACTGTTTTTT.

The chain joins TRBV7-9 to TRBJ1-5; D is undetermined. Trimming stripped 1 base from V and 4 bases from J, with 17 bases between. The CDR3 consists of 17 residues. CDR1 SEHNR and CDR2 FQNEAQ come from the germline V gene (reference sequence). The CDR3 DNA follows: TGTGCCAGCAGCTTAGGATCAGCAGCCTCCGGGAATCAGCCCCAGCATTTT. As protein: CASSLGSAASGNQPQHF.

The chain joins TRBV5-1 to TRBJ2-7; TRBD1 might be the D (6 bases). The V end lost 4 bases, the J end lost 2 bases, and 16 bases lay between the germline ends. This CDR3 comprises 15 residues. Germline V gives CDR1 SGHRS, CDR2 YFSETQ. The CDR3 bases are TGCGCCAGCAGCCCAGGCCTGACAGGACCCTACGAGCAGTACTTC. Amino acids: CASSPGLTGPYEQYF.

The V call is TRBV19, the J call TRBJ1-5; D remains unclear. Germline CDR1 LNHDA, CDR2 SQIVND (reference sequence). V lost 2 bases to trimming and J lost 5 bases, with 7 bases between them. The CDR3 has 13 amino acids. CDR3 sequence reads: CASSITAHQPQHF. CDR3 bases: TGTGCCAGTAGTATAACAGCCCATCAGCCCCAGCATTTT.

This clone was seen a handful of times. J is TRBJ1-1 and V is TRBV4-2; 7 bases fit TRBD1. The J segment lost 1 base and the V segment lost 0 bases, leaving 8 bases of the junction unmatched. CDR1 and CDR2 (germline): LGHNA, YNFKEQ. The CDR3 has 17 amino acids. CDR3: CASSQDNIWTGNTEAFF. The DNA for the CDR3 is TGTGCCAGCAGCCAAGATAATATTTGGACAGGGAACACTGAAGCTTTCTTT.

This clone came up many times. The gene calls are TRBV4-1 and TRBJ1-5, with D possibly matching TRBD1 (6 bases). V lost 5 bases and J 3 bases, leaving 14 bases between the germline ends. The CDR3 extends over 15 amino acids. Germline loops: CDR1 MGHRA, CDR2 YSYEKL. As DNA, the CDR3 is TGCGCCAGCAGCAGAGCCACAGGGTCCAATCAGCCCCAGCATTTT. This gives the protein CASSRATGSNQPQHF.

V and J are TRBV5-6 and TRBJ1-6; a possible D gene is TRBD1 (6 bases). Trimming cost V 2 bases and J 6 bases, with 9 bases left between them. The CDR3 runs to 14 residues. Germline V lookup: CDR1 SGHDT, CDR2 YYEEEE. The CDR3 DNA reads TGTGCCAGCAGCTTAGGCAGGGGTAATTCACCCCTCCACTTT. Residues: CASSLGRGNSPLHF.

The chain is built from TRBV10-1 and TRBJ2-2, with D maybe TRBD1 (5 bases). The CDR3 length is 13 residues. The germline V gene has CDR1 WNHNN and CDR2 SYGVQD (reference sequence). V lost 0 bases, J lost 6 bases, and 5 bases lay in between. The CDR3 sequence: CASSESTAGELFF. CDR3 DNA: TGCGCCAGCAGTGAGTCGACAGCCGGGGAGCTGTTTTTT.

The count of this clone is one. The chain combines TRBV7-3 with TRBJ2-1, with D maybe TRBD1 (5 bases). Per germline, CDR1 SGHTA and CDR2 FQGTGA. The CDR3 is 14 amino acids. V shed 5 bases and J shed 0 bases, with 8 bases lying between them. The CDR3 nucleotides are TGTGCCAGCAGCCCCGACAGCTCCTACAATGAGCAGTTCTTC. It translates to CASSPDSSYNEQFF.

The V and J genes are TRBV7-9 and TRBJ1-4; possibly TRBD1 for D (6 bases). This CDR3 spans 17 amino acids. Trimming shortened V by 5 bases and J by 8 bases, and 24 bases separated the two germline ends. The germline V gene has CDR1 SEHNR and CDR2 FQNEAQ (reference sequence). DNA of the CDR3: TGTGCCAGCAGCCCAGGGACGGGGACACGGGGAGCAGAAAAACTGTTTTTT. It is translated as CASSPGTGTRGAEKLFF.

The J gene is TRBJ2-2, the V gene TRBV28, with 7 bases that match TRBD2. Germline CDR1 reads MDHEN; CDR2 reads SYDVKM. J gave up 0 bases and V 2 bases, and 0 bases lay outside the gene matches. The CDR3 loop spans 15 amino acids. CDR3 protein: CASSLGLANTGELFF. The CDR3 nucleotides are TGTGCCAGCAGTTTAGGACTAGCGAACACCGGGGAGCTGTTTTTT. Drawing the rest from reference TRBV28 and TRBJ2-2, the complete variable domain is DVKVTQSSRYLVKRTGEKVFLECVQDMDHENMFWYRQDPGLGLRLIYFSYDVKMKEKGDIPEGYSVSREKKERFSLILESASTNQTSMYLCASSLGLANTGELFFGEGSRLTVL.

This clone was seen more than once but under ten times. The chain employs TRBV6-5 and TRBJ1-3, with D unresolved. V was trimmed by 2 bases and J by 0 bases, leaving 8 bases between them. Germline CDR1 reads MNHEY; CDR2 reads SVGAGI. This CDR3 has 15 residues. The CDR3 here is CASSYQITSGNTIYF. In nucleotides, the CDR3 is TGTGCCAGCAGTTACCAGATTACCTCTGGAAACACCATATATTTT.